This T cell receptor (beta chain) was retrieved from a study of T cells in Graves' hyperthyroidism and ophthalmopathy. Study observations and caveats: Expanded thyroid clonotypes (above 0.001) were mostly also found in blood.

The sample holds a few counts of this clonotype. As yet, its antigen is unknown. RNA transcripts provided the source from which TCR beta CDR3 regions were amplified. HTBI primers were used for first-round RT-PCR of the TCR CDR3. TCRdb fed the multiplex PCR reads into MiXCR, producing one record per CDR3 protein. The top ten clones hold 17% of a sample with 500,000 or so distinct CDR3 sequences, approximately 17% of them seen once. The CDR3 is made up of 16 amino acids. CDR1 and CDR2 from the germline V gene are MNHEY and SMNVEV (reference sequence). V was trimmed by 3 bases and J by 7 bases, leaving 16 bases between them.

The chain has TRBV27 and TRBJ1-6, with unresolved D. The source material was blood. This TCR came from a woman in her late teens or twenties with Graves' ophthalmopathy. CDR3 loop: CASSFGRVKVNSPLHF. CDR3 in DNA: TGTGCCAGCAGTTTCGGCCGGGTGAAGGTGAATTCACCCCTCCACTTT.